Following are 26 T cell receptor beta chains from one sample sequenced in a study of T cell changes during pregnancy in multiple sclerosis. Clones were read by immunoSEQ multiplex PCR, and TCRdb kept only the in-frame ones, dropping some. The sample has more than 35,000 clones, about 91% seen once. Sample: CD8+ T cells from peripheral blood mononuclear cells, taken after pregnancy. The source is a female donor with multiple sclerosis, enrolled in a pregnancy study.

The chain couples TRBV29-1 to TRBJ1-1, with 8 bases identical to TRBD1. The CDR3 contains 10 residues. Germline assignment: CDR1 SQVTM and CDR2 ANQGSEA. V lost 4 bases to trimming and J lost 8 bases; unmatched junction nucleotides: 0. CDR3 region: CSVGDREAFF. The DNA of the CDR3 is TGCAGCGTTGGGGACAGGGAAGCTTTCTTT.

This clone is a singleton in its sample. The chain has TRBV7-9 and TRBJ2-5; 7 bases agree with TRBD2. The CDR3 has 15 residues. Germline CDR1 and CDR2: SEHNR and FQNEAQ (reference sequence). J was trimmed by 7 bases and V by 0 bases; bases with no gene match: 8. The CDR3 here is CASSLALGREVTQYF. CDR3 DNA: TGTGCCAGCAGCTTAGCCTTAGGACGGGAGGTGACCCAGTACTTC.

This clone was seen at least ten times. The chain links TRBV30 to TRBJ1-1; perhaps TRBD1 as D (5 bases). Trimming stripped 4 bases from V and 4 bases from J, with 10 bases between. This CDR3 is built from 12 residues. Germline V gives CDR1 GTSNPN, CDR2 SVGIG (reference sequence). The DNA of the CDR3 is TGTGCCTGGACCTGGGGGGTCACTGAAGCTTTCTTT. Its protein is CAWTWGVTEAFF.

CDR3 in amino acids: CASSLGGLTEAFF. The CDR3 coding sequence is TGTGCCAGCAGCTTGGGAGGGTTGACTGAAGCTTTCTTT. This chain links TRBV5-4 with TRBJ1-1; no firm D call. Looked up from germline, CDR1 is SGHNT and CDR2 is YYREEE (reference sequence). This CDR3 comprises 13 residues. V lost 0 bases and J 5 bases, leaving 8 bases between the germline ends. Based on the CDR3 plus reference TRBV5-4 and TRBJ1-1, the full variable domain is ETGVTQSPTHLIKTRGQQVTLRCSSQSGHNTVSWYQQALGQGPQFIFQYYREEENGRGNFPPRFSGLQFPNYSSELNVNALELDDSALYLCASSLGGLTEAFFGQGTRLTVV.

A single count supports this clone. The J gene is TRBJ2-3, the V gene TRBV4-3, with TRBD2 identical over 11 bases. There are 16 residues in the CDR3. Germline V lookup: CDR1 LGHNA, CDR2 YSLEER. The V gene end was trimmed by 3 bases and the J gene end by 6 bases; junction bases not matched to a gene: 8. For the CDR3, the DNA is TGCGCCAGCAGCCAGGTAGCGGGGGGGCCTTTGGATACGCAGTATTTT. Protein sequence: CASSQVAGGPLDTQYF.

The CDR3 DNA is TGTGCCAGCAGCTTGACAGGGGGGAAAACCGGGGAGCTGTTTTTT. Protein product: CASSLTGGKTGELFF. The rearrangement links TRBV7-2 to TRBJ2-2, with 9 bases fitting TRBD1. Germline CDR1 SGHTA, CDR2 FQGNSA. The ends lost 3 bases at V and 5 bases at J; junction bases unmatched: 4. This CDR3 has 15 amino acids.

This clone was picked up one time. Here the CDR3 reads CASSQANRQTYEQYF. CDR3 in DNA: TGCGCCAGCAGCCAGGCGAATCGACAGACCTACGAGCAGTACTTC. The chain combines TRBV4-3 with TRBJ2-7, with D maybe TRBD1 (5 bases). Germline-derived CDR1 and CDR2 are LGHNA and YSLEER. With 3 bases removed from V and 2 bases from J, the gap between germline ends came to 14 bases. The CDR3 has 15 residues.

V usage is TRBV27 and J usage is TRBJ2-2; D is unresolved. The germline CDR1 and CDR2 sequences are MNHEY and SMNVEV (reference sequence). V was pared by 0 bases and J by 2 bases, with 7 bases between. This CDR3 is built from 15 residues. Here the CDR3 reads CASSLSRGNTGELFF. In DNA, the CDR3 is TGTGCCAGCAGTTTATCGCGCGGAAACACCGGGGAGCTGTTTTTT.

This chain uses TRBV5-6 with TRBJ2-7; possibly TRBD1 for D (7 bases). Germline CDR1 SGHDT, CDR2 YYEEEE. Trimming took 5 bases from V and 3 from J, leaving 18 bases between them. The CDR3 length is 15 residues. CDR3 sequence (DNA): TGTGCCAGCAGGGAGGGTGGGACAGAGATCTACGAGCAGTACTTC. It is translated as CASREGGTEIYEQYF.

The chain is built from TRBV7-2 and TRBJ2-5; D is unclear. From germline, CDR1 is SGHTA and CDR2 FQGNSA. V lost 5 bases and J 2 bases, leaving 12 bases between the germline ends. This CDR3 is built from 14 residues. Here the CDR3 reads CASSPTPQQETQYF. The CDR3 DNA follows: TGTGCCAGCAGCCCGACACCGCAACAAGAGACCCAGTACTTC.

J is TRBJ1-2 and V is TRBV27; D is unresolved. CDR3 length equals 14 residues. Trimming stripped 6 bases from V and 8 bases from J, with 19 bases between. The V gene's germline CDR1 is MNHEY and CDR2 SMNVEV (reference sequence). CDR3 nucleotide sequence: TGTGCCAGCAGCAAGACTGACTTCAGAGAGGGCTACACCTTC. This translates into CASSKTDFREGYTF.

This clone was detected once. The rearrangement links TRBV15 to TRBJ2-3; TRBD1 matches 7 bases. Trimming cost V 5 bases and J 4 bases; bases outside gene matches: 12. The CDR3 is 16 residues long. In germline, CDR1 is LNHNV, CDR2 YYDKDF (reference sequence). The DNA for the CDR3 is TGTGCCACCAGCTCAAGCGACAGGGTTATCGCAGATACGCAGTATTTT. Amino acids: CATSSSDRVIADTQYF.

This clone was seen only once. This chain uses TRBV7-9 with TRBJ2-7; 9 bases agree with TRBD1. There are 15 residues in the CDR3. The germline CDR1 and CDR2 sequences are SEHNR and FQNEAQ (reference sequence). The trim removed 5 bases at V and 4 bases at J, leaving 9 bases unmatched. CDR3 sequence: CASSPTGTGPYEQYF. The CDR3, as DNA: TGTGCCAGCAGCCCTACCGGGACAGGGCCTTACGAGCAGTACTTC.

V gene TRBV6-4 combines with J gene TRBJ1-6, with D perhaps TRBD1 (6 bases). Germline V gene data show CDR1 as MRHNA and CDR2 as SNTAGT. V was shortened by 0 bases and J by 8 bases, with 17 bases between the two germline ends. This CDR3 comprises 17 residues. In DNA, the CDR3 is TGTGCCAGCAGTGACTCGAAAACAGGGCGAATTCATTCACCCCTCCACTTT. Protein product: CASSDSKTGRIHSPLHF.

The gene calls are TRBV29-1 and TRBJ2-3, with 9 bases aligning to TRBD1. The CDR3 totals 13 residues. Trimming at V came to 7 bases and at J to 5 bases, leaving 7 bases not matched to a gene. Germline CDR1 reads SQVTM; CDR2 reads ANQGSEA. CDR3 DNA sequence: TGCAGCGCTGCCGGGACAGGGTTAGATACGCAGTATTTT. It is translated as CSAAGTGLDTQYF.

The genes are TRBV30 and TRBJ1-1, with 8 bases that match TRBD1. In germline, CDR1 is GTSNPN, CDR2 SVGIG (reference sequence). CDR3 length: 14 residues. The ends lost 5 bases at V and 6 bases at J; junction bases unmatched: 11. CDR3 loop: CAWATRRGLAEAFF. CDR3 in DNA: TGTGCCTGGGCCACCCGCAGGGGGCTCGCTGAAGCTTTCTTT.

The table lists this clone with a count of one. The chain employs TRBV4-2 and TRBJ2-3, with 10 bases lining up with TRBD2. The CDR3 consists of 16 residues. Per germline, CDR1 LGHNA and CDR2 YNFKEQ. V lost 0 bases, J lost 3 bases, and 3 bases stayed unmatched. CDR3 region: CASSQEWTSGTDTQYF. The DNA of the CDR3 is TGTGCCAGCAGCCAAGAGTGGACTAGCGGTACAGATACGCAGTATTTT.

The V gene is TRBV7-6, the J gene TRBJ2-5, with 9 bases matching TRBD2. The V gene's germline CDR1 is SGHVS and CDR2 FNYEAQ. V shed 10 bases and J 5 bases; nucleotides not matched to a gene: 11. The CDR3 runs 14 residues. The DNA of the CDR3 is TGTGCCACCACCCCCAAGCGGGGGGCGGAGACCCAGTACTTC. It specifies CATTPKRGAETQYF.

The V call is TRBV28, the J call TRBJ2-1; D might be TRBD2 (6 bases). Germline V gives CDR1 MDHEN, CDR2 SYDVKM. With 6 bases removed from V and 6 bases from J, the gap between germline ends came to 18 bases. The CDR3 sequence is 15 residues long. In DNA form, the CDR3 reads TGTGCCAGCAGCCTCGGAGGGCCCCACTTCAATGAGCAGTTCTTC. Protein sequence: CASSLGGPHFNEQFF. Combining the CDR3 with reference TRBV28 and TRBJ2-1 gives the whole variable domain DVKVTQSSRYLVKRTGEKVFLECVQDMDHENMFWYRQDPGLGLRLIYFSYDVKMKEKGDIPEGYSVSREKKERFSLILESASTNQTSMYLCASSLGGPHFNEQFFGPGTRLTVL.

The V gene is TRBV6-1, the J gene TRBJ2-1; weak D call: TRBD1 (6 bases). The CDR3 has 15 residues. The germline V and J ends were trimmed by 7 bases and 4 bases, with 17 bases remaining between them. From germline, CDR1 is MNHNS and CDR2 SASEGT. The CDR3 region is CASNQQGNRYNEQFF. The CDR3 nucleotides read TGTGCCAGCAACCAACAGGGAAACCGGTACAATGAGCAGTTCTTC.

The chain is built from TRBV19 and TRBJ2-2; D perhaps matches TRBD1 (7 bases). Trimming stripped 0 bases from V and 1 base from J, with 18 bases between. The CDR3 contains 19 residues. CDR1 and CDR2 (germline): LNHDA, SQIVND (reference sequence). Written as DNA, the CDR3 is TGTGCCAGTAGTATAGATCTATGGGGGCAGGGGGGGAACACCGGGGAGCTGTTTTTT. Its protein product is CASSIDLWGQGGNTGELFF.

The rearrangement uses TRBV19 and TRBJ1-5; a weak D match, TRBD1 (6 bases). CDR1 and CDR2 from the germline V gene are LNHDA and SQIVND (reference sequence). The CDR3 has 13 amino acids. V was shortened by 8 bases and J by 5 bases, with 13 bases between the two germline ends. The CDR3 reads CASLGGAYQPQHF. The CDR3 nucleotides are TGTGCCAGTCTGGGGGGGGCCTATCAGCCCCAGCATTTT.

The rearrangement joins TRBV2 to TRBJ2-7; D is unclear. Germline CDR1 reads SNHLY; CDR2 reads FYNNEI. V was trimmed by 1 base and J by 6 bases, leaving 13 bases between them. The CDR3 length is 14 residues. CDR3 in DNA: TGTGCCAGCAGTGAAGACAAAGTCAGGCTCGAGCAGTACTTC. This gives the protein CASSEDKVRLEQYF.

This rearrangement joins TRBV29-1 to TRBJ1-3; the D gene is possibly TRBD1 (6 bases). Per the germline V gene, CDR1 is SQVTM and CDR2 is ANQGSEA. Trimming stripped 5 bases from V and 2 bases from J, with 13 bases between. This CDR3 is 14 amino acids long. This CDR3 reads CSVQGILTGNTIYF. DNA for the CDR3: TGCAGCGTTCAGGGGATTTTGACTGGAAACACCATATATTTT.

V gene TRBV6-1 combines with J gene TRBJ2-3; the D gene is possibly TRBD1 (6 bases). This CDR3 contains 12 residues. CDR1 is MNHNS and CDR2 is SASEGT in the germline V gene. The V end lost 7 bases, the J end lost 4 bases, and 9 bases lay between the germline ends. CDR3 in amino acids: CASTAGADTQYF. The CDR3 coding sequence is TGTGCCAGCACCGCAGGGGCAGATACGCAGTATTTT.

The chain links TRBV5-4 to TRBJ2-2, with D possibly matching TRBD1 (5 bases). The germline gives CDR1 SGHNT, CDR2 YYREEE (reference sequence). This CDR3 region has 15 residues. Trimming pared 10 bases from V and 5 bases from J, leaving 21 bases between. CDR3 protein: CAAHQGLARTGELFF. The CDR3 nucleotides are TGTGCCGCACATCAGGGCCTTGCGAGGACCGGGGAGCTGTTTTTT.